This T cell receptor (beta chain) emerged from a study of T cells after yellow fever vaccination. Overall study findings and caveats: There was a small share of clonotypes that showed up in both the CD4 and CD8 compartments. The secondary response was weaker, and its peak arrived faster, on day 5 versus 15.

With respect to this clonotype: Its antigen remains unidentified.

MiXCR, run by TCRdb on the 5' RACE reads, gives a single entry per CDR3 protein. The sample yields around 330,000 distinct CDR3 sequences, around 3.9% seen once. This sequence was found in a man younger than 35 who received the YFV17D yellow fever vaccine. Here the sequenced sample was PBMCs, taken on the day of the yellow fever booster vaccination.

This chain's CDR3 is CASSGGTGSLYEQYF. The CDR3 DNA reads as TGTGCCAGCAGCGGAGGGACAGGGTCCCTCTACGAGCAGTACTTC. The J gene is TRBJ2-7, the V gene TRBV5-5; 9 bases are shared with TRBD1. This CDR3 contains 15 residues. The germline V gene encodes CDR1 SGHKS and CDR2 YYEKEE (reference sequence). Germline trimming cut 4 bases from V and 3 bases from J; bases unmatched to any gene: 8. The entire variable domain, with the rest obtained from reference TRBV5-5 and TRBJ2-7, is as follows: DAGVTQSPTHLIKTRGQQVTLRCSPISGHKSVSWYQQVLGQGPQFIFQYYEKEERGRGNFPDRFSARQFPNYSSELNVNALLLGDSALYLCASSGGTGSLYEQYFGPGTRLTVT.